This section outlines one T cell receptor beta chain sequence together with its context. The antigen is unknown. These data come from a study of vaccination and CD4 T cells after COVID-19. Study-wide context: Investigators took post-vaccine samples a median about 65 days after dose two, within a range of 14 to 241. The authors gave control cultures a CEFX pool, an HIV-1 Nef pool, or no peptide.

The time point was: late sampling 161 to 241 days after vaccination in a few convalescent patients. Documented treatment: roughly 10-day PBMC culture with coronavirus spike peptide pools or control peptides (ViraFEST assay). For ViraFEST, peptide pools expanded antigen-specific T cells, after which the TCRs were sequenced. This CDR3 contains 14 residues. Sequenced with the Oncomine TCR Beta short-read assay was DNA taken from cultured CD4+ T cells. Each CDR3 protein gets one entry after TCRdb re-called the PCR reads with MiXCR. Here the sample spans some 15,000 distinct CDR3 sequences, approximately 50% being singletons.

The sequence was obtained from a human donor who had recovered from COVID-19. The sequencing used CD4+ T cells from blood, cultured in vitro, collected about 7 months after SARS-CoV-2 vaccination. The chain joins TRBV21-1 to TRBJ2-7; the listed D gene, TRBD1, was not tested against the DNA. TRBV21-1 is shown as a pseudogene. The CDR3 loop is CASSKDGQDYEQYF. The CDR3 coding sequence is TGTGCCAGCAGCAAAGATGGACAGGACTACGAGCAGTACTTC.